The 13 T cell receptor beta chains listed next were all sequenced from one sample in a study of CD8+ T cells in alopecia areata. Once RNA had been extracted, it was reverse transcribed into cDNA to act as the sequencing template. The method was immunoSEQ multiplex PCR; TCRdb's version includes in-frame clones alone and lacks a portion of them. The data show 100,000 to 150,000 clones, 61% seen once. As for treatment: oral pan-JAK inhibitor, 5-10 mg twice daily. The material was CD4+ T cells sorted from blood, obtained at week 4, from a patient treated with tofacitinib. Source of these receptors: a human donor with alopecia areata.

The V call is TRBV7-8, the J call TRBJ2-5; 11 bases map to TRBD2. The CDR3 is 15 residues long. CDR1 SGHVS and CDR2 FQNEAQ come from the germline V gene. V was pared by 5 bases and J by 5 bases, with 7 bases of the junction left unmatched. CDR3 protein: CASSTLAGGRETQYF. The CDR3, as DNA: TGTGCCAGCAGCACTCTAGCGGGGGGCCGGGAGACCCAGTACTTC. The full variable domain, completed using reference TRBV7-8 and TRBJ2-5, is GAGVSQSPRYKVAKRGQDVALRCDPISGHVSLFWYQQALGQGPEFLTYFQNEAQLDKSGLPSDRFFAERPEGSVSTLKIQRTQQEDSAVYLCASSTLAGGRETQYFGPGTRLLVL.

This clone has only one observation. The rearrangement joins TRBV7-2 to TRBJ2-5; 9 nucleotides line up with TRBD2. V dropped 5 bases and J dropped 2; count of bases not matched to a gene: 9. CDR3 length: 16 residues. The V gene's germline CDR1 is SGHTA and CDR2 FQGNSA. The CDR3 spells CASSPRLAALQETQYF. CDR3 in DNA: TGTGCCAGCAGCCCACGACTAGCGGCACTTCAAGAGACCCAGTACTTC.

The chain has TRBV27 and TRBJ1-1; 7 nucleotides agree with TRBD1. Trimming at V came to 3 bases and at J to 3 bases, leaving 7 bases not matched to a gene. Per germline, CDR1 MNHEY and CDR2 SMNVEV (reference sequence). The CDR3 is 15 amino acids. The CDR3 DNA is TGTGCCAGCAGTTTCGACAGGGAGGTTGACACTGAAGCTTTCTTT. This gives the protein CASSFDREVDTEAFF.

The rearrangement joins TRBV4-3 to TRBJ2-5; TRBD2 agrees at 7 bases. Trimming took 4 bases from V and 5 from J; bases not matched to a gene: 4. CDR1 and CDR2 from the germline V gene are LGHNA and YSLEER. The CDR3 has 13 residues. CDR3 sequence: CASSPTSLETQYF. The CDR3 DNA reads TGCGCCAGCAGCCCGACTAGCCTGGAGACCCAGTACTTC.

The rearrangement links TRBV5-1 to TRBJ2-1; 8 bases fit TRBD1. This CDR3 region has 12 residues. V was pared by 4 bases and J by 10 bases, with 4 bases of the junction left unmatched. Germline CDR1 and CDR2: SGHRS and YFSETQ. The CDR3: CASSGDRPEQFF. CDR3 nucleotides: TGCGCCAGCAGCGGGGACAGGCCAGAGCAGTTCTTC.

The chain employs TRBV29-1 and TRBJ2-5; 10 bases align to TRBD2. The CDR3 totals 15 residues. The V segment lost 3 bases and the J segment 5 bases; nucleotides outside the gene matches: 9. Per the germline V gene, CDR1 is SQVTM and CDR2 is ANQGSEA. CDR3 coding DNA: TGCAGCGTTGAGCCGCCTAGCGGGGGAGGTGAGACCCAGTACTTC. It is translated as CSVEPPSGGGETQYF.

The chain carries TRBV2 and TRBJ1-1; 8 bases are a match to TRBD1. The CDR3 is 14 residues long. Germline V gene lookup returns CDR1 SNHLY and CDR2 FYNNEI. V was pared by 4 bases and J by 5 bases, with 6 bases of the junction left unmatched. The CDR3 here is CASSVQGEGTEAFF. DNA for the CDR3: TGTGCCAGCAGTGTACAGGGGGAAGGGACTGAAGCTTTCTTT.

The chain uses TRBV27 and TRBJ2-5; weak D call: TRBD1 (6 bases). V dropped 5 bases and J dropped 5 bases, with 18 bases sitting between them. Germline assignment: CDR1 MNHEY and CDR2 SMNVEV (reference sequence). The length of the CDR3 is 15 residues. CDR3 in amino acids: CASSRDTGKYETQYF. Here the CDR3 DNA reads TGTGCCAGCAGTCGGGACACGGGGAAGTATGAGACCCAGTACTTC.

The gene calls are TRBV7-8 and TRBJ2-1; TRBD2 matches 7 bases. Germline assignment: CDR1 SGHVS and CDR2 FQNEAQ. The CDR3 sequence is 14 residues long. J lost 7 bases, V lost 1 base, and 4 bases had no gene match. CDR3 in DNA: TGTGCCAGCAGCTTAGGGACTAGGTTTAATGAGCAGTTCTTC. This encodes CASSLGTRFNEQFF.

V and J are TRBV27 and TRBJ2-3; D is perhaps TRBD1 or TRBD2 (6 bases each). Trimming stripped 5 bases from V and 4 bases from J, with 16 bases between. In germline, CDR1 is MNHEY, CDR2 SMNVEV (reference sequence). The CDR3 consists of 15 residues. CDR3 in amino acids: CASSEQGGEADTQYF. CDR3 in DNA: TGTGCCAGCAGTGAACAGGGAGGTGAAGCAGATACGCAGTATTTT.

This chain uses TRBV30 with TRBJ2-3; weak D call: TRBD2 (5 bases). The CDR3 is 12 residues long. V was pared by 2 bases and J by 6 bases, with 9 bases between. Germline V gives CDR1 GTSNPN, CDR2 SVGIG (reference sequence). The DNA of the CDR3 is TGTGCCTGGAGTAACGAGCGGGATACGCAGTATTTT. As protein: CAWSNERDTQYF.

This clone was detected a few times. V is TRBV4-2 and J is TRBJ1-4; D uncertain. V gave up 0 bases and J gave up 2 bases, with 7 bases separating them. The germline gives CDR1 LGHNA, CDR2 YNFKEQ. The CDR3 extends over 15 amino acids. The CDR3 reads CASSQDLRTNEKLFF. The CDR3 region has the DNA TGTGCCAGCAGCCAAGACCTCAGGACTAATGAAAAACTGTTTTTT.

Here the CDR3 reads CSVVRAAGGSSLSYEQYF. The CDR3, as DNA: TGCAGCGTTGTCCGGGCAGCGGGGGGGTCCTCCCTCTCCTACGAGCAGTACTTC. The chain uses TRBV29-1 and TRBJ2-7; 10 positions agree with TRBD2. CDR1 is SQVTM and CDR2 is ANQGSEA in the germline V gene. This CDR3 is 18 amino acids long. V was clipped by 4 bases and J by 0 bases; unmatched bases: 15.